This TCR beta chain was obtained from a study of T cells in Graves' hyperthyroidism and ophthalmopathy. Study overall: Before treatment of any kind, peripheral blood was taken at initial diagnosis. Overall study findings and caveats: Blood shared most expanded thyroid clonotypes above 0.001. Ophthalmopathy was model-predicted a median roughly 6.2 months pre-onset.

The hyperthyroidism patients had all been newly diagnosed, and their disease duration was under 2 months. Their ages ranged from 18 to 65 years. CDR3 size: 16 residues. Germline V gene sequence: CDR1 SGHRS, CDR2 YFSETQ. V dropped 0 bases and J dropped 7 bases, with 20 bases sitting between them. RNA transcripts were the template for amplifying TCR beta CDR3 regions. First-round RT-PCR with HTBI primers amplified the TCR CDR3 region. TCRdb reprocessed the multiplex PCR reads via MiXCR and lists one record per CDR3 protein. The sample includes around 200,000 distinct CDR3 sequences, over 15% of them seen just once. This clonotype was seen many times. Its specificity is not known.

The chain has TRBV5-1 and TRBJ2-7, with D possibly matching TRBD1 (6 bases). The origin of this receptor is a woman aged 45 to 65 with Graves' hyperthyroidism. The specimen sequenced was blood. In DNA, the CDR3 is TGCGCCAGCAGCTTGGAGGGGGAACGAAGGGGTTCGGAGCAGTACTTC. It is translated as CASSLEGERRGSEQYF.